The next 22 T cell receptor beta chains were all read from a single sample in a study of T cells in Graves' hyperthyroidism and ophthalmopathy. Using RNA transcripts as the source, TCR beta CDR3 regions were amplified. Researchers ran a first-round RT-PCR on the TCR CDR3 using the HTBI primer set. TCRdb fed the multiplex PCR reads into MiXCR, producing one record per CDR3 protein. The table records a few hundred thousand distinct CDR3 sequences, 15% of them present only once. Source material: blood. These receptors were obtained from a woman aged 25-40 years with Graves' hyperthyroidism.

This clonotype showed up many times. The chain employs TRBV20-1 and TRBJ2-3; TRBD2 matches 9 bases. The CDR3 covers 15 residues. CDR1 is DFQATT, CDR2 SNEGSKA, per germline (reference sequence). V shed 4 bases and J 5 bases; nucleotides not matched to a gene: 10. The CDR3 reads CSAILGAGGIDTQYF. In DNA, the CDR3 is TGCAGTGCTATTTTAGGGGCGGGAGGGATAGATACGCAGTATTTT.

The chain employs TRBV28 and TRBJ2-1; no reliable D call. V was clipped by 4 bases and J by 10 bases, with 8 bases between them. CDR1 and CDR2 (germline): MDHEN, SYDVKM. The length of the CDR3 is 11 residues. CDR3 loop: CASSWQWEQFF. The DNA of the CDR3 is TGTGCCAGCAGTTGGCAGTGGGAGCAGTTCTTC.

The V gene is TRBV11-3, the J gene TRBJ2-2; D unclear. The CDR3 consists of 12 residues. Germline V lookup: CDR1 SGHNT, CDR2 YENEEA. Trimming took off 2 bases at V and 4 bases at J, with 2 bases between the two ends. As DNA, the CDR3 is TGTGCCAGCAGCTTAATCACCGGGGAGCTGTTTTTT. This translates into CASSLITGELFF.

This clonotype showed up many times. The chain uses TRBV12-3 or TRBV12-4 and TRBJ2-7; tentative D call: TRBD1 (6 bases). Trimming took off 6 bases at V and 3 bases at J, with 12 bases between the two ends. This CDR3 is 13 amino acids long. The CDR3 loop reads CASSPTGFYEQYF. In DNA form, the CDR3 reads TGTGCCAGCAGCCCCACAGGGTTCTACGAGCAGTACTTC.

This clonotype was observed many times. CDR3 DNA sequence: TGTGCCAGCAGTGTGGTGCAGGTCTATGGCTACACCTTC. Translating it yields CASSVVQVYGYTF. This chain uses TRBV2 with TRBJ1-2; unclear D gene. This CDR3 has 13 amino acids. Germline-derived CDR1 and CDR2 are SNHLY and FYNNEI. The ends were cut back, 4 bases at V and 4 bases at J, with 10 bases in the middle. Full variable domain (remainder filled in from reference TRBV2 and TRBJ1-2): EPEVTQTPSHQVTQMGQEVILRCVPISNHLYFYWYRQILGQKVEFLVSFYNNEISEKSEIFDDQFSVERPDGSNFTLKIRSTKLEDSAMYFCASSVVQVYGYTFGSGTRLTVV.

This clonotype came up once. CDR3 region: CASSSGDWGEKLFF. The CDR3 DNA follows: TGTGCCAGCAGTTCAGGGGACTGGGGTGAAAAACTGTTTTTT. This chain links TRBV28 with TRBJ1-4, with D possibly being TRBD1 (6 bases). The V end was cut by 4 bases, the J end by 7 bases, with 13 bases between. The CDR3 runs to 14 residues. Germline-derived CDR1 and CDR2 are MDHEN and SYDVKM. Looking up the rest from reference TRBV28 and TRBJ1-4 gives the full variable domain: DVKVTQSSRYLVKRTGEKVFLECVQDMDHENMFWYRQDPGLGLRLIYFSYDVKMKEKGDIPEGYSVSREKKERFSLILESASTNQTSMYLCASSSGDWGEKLFFGSGTQLSVL.

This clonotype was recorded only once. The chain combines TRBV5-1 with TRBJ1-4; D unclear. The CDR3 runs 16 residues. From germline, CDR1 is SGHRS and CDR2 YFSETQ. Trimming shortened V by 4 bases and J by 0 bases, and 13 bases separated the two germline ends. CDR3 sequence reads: CASSPAGFPTNEKLFF. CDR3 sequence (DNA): TGCGCCAGCAGCCCGGCGGGTTTCCCAACTAATGAAAAACTGTTTTTT.

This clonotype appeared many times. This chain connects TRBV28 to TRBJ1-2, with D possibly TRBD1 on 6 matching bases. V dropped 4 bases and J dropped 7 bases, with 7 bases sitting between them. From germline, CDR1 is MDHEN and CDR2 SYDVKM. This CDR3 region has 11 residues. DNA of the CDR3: TGTGCCAGCAGTTACAGGGCTGGCTACACCTTC. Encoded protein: CASSYRAGYTF.

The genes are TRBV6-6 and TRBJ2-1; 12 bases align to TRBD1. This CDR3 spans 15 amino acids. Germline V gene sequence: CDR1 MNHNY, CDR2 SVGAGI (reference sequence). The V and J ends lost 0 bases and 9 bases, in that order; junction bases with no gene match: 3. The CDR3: CASSYSGTGGIEQFF. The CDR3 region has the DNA TGTGCCAGCAGTTACTCCGGGACAGGGGGCATTGAGCAGTTCTTC.

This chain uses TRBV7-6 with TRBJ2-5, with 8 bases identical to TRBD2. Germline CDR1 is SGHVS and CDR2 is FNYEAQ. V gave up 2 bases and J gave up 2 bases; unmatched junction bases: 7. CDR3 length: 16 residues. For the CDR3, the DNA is TGTGCCAGCAGCTTAATTTCTGCTAGCGGGCAAGAGACCCAGTACTTC. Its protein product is CASSLISASGQETQYF.

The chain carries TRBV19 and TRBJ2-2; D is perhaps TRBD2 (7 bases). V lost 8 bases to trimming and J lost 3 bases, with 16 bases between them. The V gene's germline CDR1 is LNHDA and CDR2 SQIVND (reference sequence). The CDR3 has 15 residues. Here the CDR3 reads CASLGGAPDTGELFF. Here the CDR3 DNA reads TGTGCCAGTTTGGGGGGGGCGCCCGACACCGGGGAGCTGTTTTTT.

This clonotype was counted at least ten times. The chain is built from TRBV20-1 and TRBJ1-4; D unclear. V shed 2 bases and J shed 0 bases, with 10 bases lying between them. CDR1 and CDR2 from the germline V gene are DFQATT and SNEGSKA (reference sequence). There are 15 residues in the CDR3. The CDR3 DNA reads TGCAGTGCTAGAAAGCAGACAACAACTAATGAAAAACTGTTTTTT. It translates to CSARKQTTTNEKLFF.

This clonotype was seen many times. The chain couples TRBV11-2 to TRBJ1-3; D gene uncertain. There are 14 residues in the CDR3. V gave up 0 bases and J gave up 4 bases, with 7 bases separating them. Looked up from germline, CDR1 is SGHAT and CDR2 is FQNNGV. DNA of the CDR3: TGTGCCAGCAGCTTAGAACCAGGCGGAAACACCATATATTTT. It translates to CASSLEPGGNTIYF.

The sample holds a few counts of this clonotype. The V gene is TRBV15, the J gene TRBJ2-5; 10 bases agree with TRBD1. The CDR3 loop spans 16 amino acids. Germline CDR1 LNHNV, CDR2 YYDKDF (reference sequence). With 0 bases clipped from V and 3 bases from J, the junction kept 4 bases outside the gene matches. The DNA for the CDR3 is TGTGCCACCAGCAGAGATGGGACAGGGGACGAAGAGACCCAGTACTTC. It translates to CATSRDGTGDEETQYF.

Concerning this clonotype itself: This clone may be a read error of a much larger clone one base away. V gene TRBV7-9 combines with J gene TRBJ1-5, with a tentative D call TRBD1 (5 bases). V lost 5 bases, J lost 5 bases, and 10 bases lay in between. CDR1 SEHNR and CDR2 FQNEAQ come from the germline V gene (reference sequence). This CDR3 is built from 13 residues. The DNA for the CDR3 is TGTGCCAGCAGCCCAACCAGGGATCAGCCCCAGCATTTT. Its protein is CASSPTRDQPQHF.

The CDR3 reads CASSQVEALSYEQYF. CDR3 nucleotides: TGTGCCAGCAGCCAAGTGGAAGCACTAAGCTACGAGCAGTACTTC. The chain has TRBV3-1 and TRBJ2-7; D not resolved. This CDR3 is built from 15 residues. The ends were cut back, 1 base at V and 3 bases at J, with 13 bases in the middle. CDR1 is LGHDT and CDR2 is YNNKEL in the germline V gene (reference sequence).

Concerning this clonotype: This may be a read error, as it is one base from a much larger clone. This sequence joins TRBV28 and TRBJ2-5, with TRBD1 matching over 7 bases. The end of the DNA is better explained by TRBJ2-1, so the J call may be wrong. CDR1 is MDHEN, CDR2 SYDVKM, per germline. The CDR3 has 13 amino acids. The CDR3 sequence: CASSGGTAETQFF. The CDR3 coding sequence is TGTGCCAGCAGCGGTGGGACAGCGGAGACCCAGTTCTTC.

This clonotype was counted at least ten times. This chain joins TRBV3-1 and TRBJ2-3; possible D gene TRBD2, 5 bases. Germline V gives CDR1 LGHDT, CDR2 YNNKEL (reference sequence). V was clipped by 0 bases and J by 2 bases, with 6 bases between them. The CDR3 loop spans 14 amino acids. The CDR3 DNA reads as TGTGCCAGCAGCCAAGAGGACTCCACAGATACGCAGTATTTT. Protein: CASSQEDSTDTQYF.

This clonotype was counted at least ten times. The CDR3 here is CASPPLFSGVTDTQYF. CDR3 sequence (DNA): TGTGCCAGTCCCCCTTTGTTTAGCGGGGTCACAGATACGCAGTATTTT. The chain carries TRBV2 and TRBJ2-3, with 8 bases identical to TRBD2. This CDR3 region has 16 residues. V trimming: 9 bases; J trimming: 2 bases; junction bases outside the gene matches: 13. CDR1 and CDR2 from the germline V gene are SNHLY and FYNNEI.

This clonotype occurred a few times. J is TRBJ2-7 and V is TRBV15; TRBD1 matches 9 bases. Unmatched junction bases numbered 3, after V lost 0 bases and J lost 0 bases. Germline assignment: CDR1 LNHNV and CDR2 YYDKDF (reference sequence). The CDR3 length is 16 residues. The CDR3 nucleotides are TGTGCCACCAGCAGAGACCCGGGACAGGGCTCCTACGAGCAGTACTTC. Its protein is CATSRDPGQGSYEQYF.

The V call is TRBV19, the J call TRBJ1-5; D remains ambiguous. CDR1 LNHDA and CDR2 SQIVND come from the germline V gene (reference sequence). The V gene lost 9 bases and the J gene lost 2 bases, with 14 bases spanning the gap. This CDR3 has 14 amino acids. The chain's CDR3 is CASRRREGNQPQHF. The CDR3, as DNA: TGTGCCAGCAGACGGCGTGAGGGCAATCAGCCCCAGCATTTT.

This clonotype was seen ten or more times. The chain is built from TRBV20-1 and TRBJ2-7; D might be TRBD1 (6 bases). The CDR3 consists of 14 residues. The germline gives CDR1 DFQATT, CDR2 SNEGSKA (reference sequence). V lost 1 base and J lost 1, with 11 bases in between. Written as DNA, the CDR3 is TGCAGTGCTAGAGGACAGGTGATATCCTACGAGCAGTACTTC. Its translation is CSARGQVISYEQYF.